A single T cell receptor (beta chain) is shown here with its context. Its antigen is not identified. Germline values: CDR1 LNHDA, CDR2 SQIVND (reference sequence). V lost 6 bases to trimming and J lost 1 base, with 10 bases between them. CDR3 length equals 14 residues. These data come from a study of T cell responses to AZD1222 COVID-19 vaccine. About the study: The study pooled second doses at about 4 or about 12 weeks.

The table came from immunoSEQ multiplex PCR; TCRdb's copy has only in-frame clones and leaves some out. The table lists fewer than 120,000 clones, 80% to 95% of them singletons. Overall study findings and caveats: The donor cohort was predominantly white British with a female majority, and clonal diversity may have been underestimated. Spike-specific TCR repertoires showed rising breadth and depth after two AZD1222 doses.

This chain joins TRBV19 and TRBJ1-3; TRBD1 is a possible D gene (6 bases). This material consisted of peripheral blood, taken on day 0 of AZD1222 vaccination. The source is an adult in good health. As DNA, the CDR3 is TGTGCCAGTAGAATCGGGACATCTGGAAACACCATATATTTT. It yields the protein CASRIGTSGNTIYF.